What follows are 31 T cell receptor beta chains derived from one specimen sequenced in a study of blood T cell repertoires in COVID-19. The assay was immunoSEQ multiplex PCR, and TCRdb's table has in-frame clones only and misses some. Among around 60,000 clones listed, roughly 83% were seen once. Sequences were obtained from peripheral blood. The receptors here all came from a man aged 45-65 years with COVID-19, enrolled during active disease.

This clone turned up a few times. V gene TRBV5-4 combines with J gene TRBJ1-6; 8 nucleotides align to TRBD1. The junction had 3 bases not matched to a gene; V was cut back by 2 bases and J by 5 bases. The germline V gene has CDR1 SGHNT and CDR2 YYREEE (reference sequence). This CDR3 has 15 residues. CDR3 protein: CASSFGQGHNSPLHF. The DNA of the CDR3 is TGTGCCAGCAGCTTCGGACAGGGTCATAATTCACCCCTCCACTTT.

This chain joins TRBV5-1 and TRBJ2-7; 13 bases are shared with TRBD2. CDR1 is SGHRS and CDR2 is YFSETQ in the germline V gene. The CDR3 covers 18 residues. Germline trimming cut 1 base from V and 2 bases from J; bases unmatched to any gene: 9. CDR3 sequence reads: CASSLSTLAGGPAYEQYF. The CDR3 bases are TGCGCCAGCAGCTTGTCGACACTAGCGGGAGGGCCAGCCTACGAGCAGTACTTC. Complete variable domain (other parts from reference TRBV5-1 and TRBJ2-7): KAGVTQTPRYLIKTRGQQVTLSCSPISGHRSVSWYQQTPGQGLQFLFEYFSETQRNKGNFPGRFSGRQFSNSRSEMNVSTLELGDSALYLCASSLSTLAGGPAYEQYFGPGTRLTVT.

CDR3 sequence: CASSPHEGAALNSPLHF. The DNA for the CDR3 is TGTGCCAGCAGCCCTCACGAGGGGGCCGCGCTCAATTCACCCCTCCACTTT. The chain links TRBV9 to TRBJ1-6, with TRBD1 identical over 7 bases. The CDR3 runs 17 residues. The V gene end was trimmed by 4 bases and the J gene end by 7 bases; junction bases not matched to a gene: 14. Germline V CDR1 and CDR2: SGDLS, YYNGEE.

The chain is built from TRBV6-2 or TRBV6-3 and TRBJ2-7; no reliable D call. The CDR3 has 13 residues. V gave up 4 bases and J gave up 2 bases, with 9 bases separating them. Germline CDR1 reads MNHEY; CDR2 reads SVGEGT. The CDR3 nucleotides read TGTGCCAGCAGTTCTTCTAAGCCCTACGAGCAGTACTTC. This sequence encodes CASSSSKPYEQYF.

J is TRBJ2-3 and V is TRBV11-1; tentatively, D is TRBD2 (6 bases). Trimming removed 5 bases from V and 1 base from J, with 13 bases in between. This CDR3 has 15 amino acids. Germline lookup yields CDR1 SGHAT and CDR2 FQDESV (reference sequence). CDR3 nucleotides: TGTGCCAGCAGCAGGGAGTCGGGGGGCACAGATACGCAGTATTTT. Translated, it gives CASSRESGGTDTQYF.

The chain uses TRBV28 and TRBJ1-2; D is ambiguous. Trimming stripped 5 bases from V and 8 bases from J, with 9 bases between. CDR3 size: 11 residues. Germline CDR1 and CDR2: MDHEN and SYDVKM. The CDR3: CASSDQVGYTF. The CDR3 DNA follows: TGTGCCAGCAGTGACCAGGTGGGCTACACCTTC.

CDR3 region: CSGGQQNTEAFF. The CDR3 DNA follows: TGCAGCGGGGGACAACAGAACACTGAAGCTTTCTTT. This chain links TRBV29-1 with TRBJ1-1; tentatively, D is TRBD1 (6 bases). This CDR3 region has 12 residues. Per germline, CDR1 SQVTM and CDR2 ANQGSEA. With 7 bases removed from V and 1 base from J, the gap between germline ends came to 10 bases.

The chain joins TRBV5-8 to TRBJ2-3; D is possibly TRBD2 (6 bases). With 4 bases removed from V and 4 bases from J, the gap between germline ends came to 16 bases. The CDR3 runs to 15 residues. Per the germline V gene, CDR1 is SGHTS and CDR2 is YDEGEE. CDR3 protein: CASSHKRWGADTQYF. The CDR3 region has the DNA TGTGCCAGCAGCCATAAAAGATGGGGGGCAGATACGCAGTATTTT.

The CDR3 DNA sequence: TGTGCCAGCAACGATCCCGGGTCAGATACGCAGTATTTT. As protein: CASNDPGSDTQYF. This chain joins TRBV6-5 and TRBJ2-3, with no clear D. CDR1 and CDR2 from the germline V gene are MNHEY and SVGAGI. The CDR3 contains 13 residues. V was cut by 7 bases and J by 4 bases, with 12 bases left in between.

The chain joins TRBV30 to TRBJ2-2; D gene ambiguous. The CDR3 totals 13 residues. The V end was cut by 4 bases, the J end by 3 bases, with 9 bases between. Germline CDR1 GTSNPN, CDR2 SVGIG (reference sequence). The CDR3, as DNA: TGTGCCTGGACCCTCCGGGACACCGGGGAGCTGTTTTTT. Amino acids: CAWTLRDTGELFF.

This sequence joins TRBV7-8 and TRBJ2-7, with TRBD2 matching 13 bases. This CDR3 region has 15 residues. Unmatched junction bases numbered 7, after V lost 5 bases and J lost 6 bases. The germline V gene encodes CDR1 SGHVS and CDR2 FQNEAQ. The CDR3 DNA follows: TGTGCCAGCAGCCATCCCGGGACTAGCGGGGTCGAGCAGTACTTC. Encoded protein: CASSHPGTSGVEQYF.

V and J are TRBV5-1 and TRBJ2-1, with TRBD2 as a possible D gene (5 bases). Per germline, CDR1 SGHRS and CDR2 YFSETQ. V lost 0 bases and J lost 0, with 10 bases in between. The CDR3 has 16 amino acids. The CDR3 bases are TGCGCCAGCAGCTTGGACGGGATCCTCTCCTACAATGAGCAGTTCTTC. It yields the protein CASSLDGILSYNEQFF.

CDR3 residues: CSVDEGARQYF. CDR3 coding DNA: TGCAGCGTTGATGAGGGGGCGAGGCAGTACTTC. V usage is TRBV29-1 and J usage is TRBJ2-7; 7 nucleotides align to TRBD1. Germline CDR1 is SQVTM and CDR2 is ANQGSEA. The V gene end was trimmed by 3 bases and the J gene end by 9 bases; junction bases not matched to a gene: 5. The CDR3 consists of 11 residues.

This clone was seen once. The gene calls are TRBV5-1 and TRBJ2-3; D ambiguous. This CDR3 contains 15 residues. Trimming removed 0 bases from V and 0 bases from J, with 8 bases in between. CDR1 and CDR2 from the germline V gene are SGHRS and YFSETQ. CDR3 nucleotide sequence: TGCGCCAGCAGCTTGGAAGCAACTAGCACAGATACGCAGTATTTT. Protein sequence: CASSLEATSTDTQYF.

This clone showed up just a few times. The rearrangement links TRBV7-9 to TRBJ2-7; 9 nucleotides match TRBD1. The CDR3 covers 12 residues. In germline, CDR1 is SEHNR, CDR2 FQNEAQ (reference sequence). V shed 8 bases and J 5 bases; nucleotides not matched to a gene: 4. The CDR3 is CASGRTGDEQYF. DNA of the CDR3: TGTGCCAGCGGAAGGACAGGGGACGAGCAGTACTTC.

The chain recombines TRBV2 with TRBJ2-2; 9 nucleotides agree with TRBD2. There are 15 residues in the CDR3. Trimming at V came to 6 bases and at J to 1 base, leaving 3 bases not matched to a gene. From germline, CDR1 is SNHLY and CDR2 FYNNEI. The CDR3 here is CASSETSGNTGELFF. The CDR3 DNA is TGTGCCAGCAGCGAGACTAGCGGGAACACCGGGGAGCTGTTTTTT.

The rearrangement joins TRBV6-4 to TRBJ1-4, with D perhaps TRBD1 (6 bases). The ends were cut back, 2 bases at V and 7 bases at J, with 23 bases in the middle. The CDR3 runs 18 residues. Germline V gives CDR1 MRHNA, CDR2 SNTAGT. The CDR3 spells CASSDPTGISVNCEKLFF. The CDR3 coding sequence is TGTGCCAGCAGTGACCCTACAGGGATTTCGGTGAATTGTGAAAAACTGTTTTTT.

The CDR3 loop reads CATSSSGRIYEQYF. CDR3 nucleotide sequence: TGTGCCACTAGCTCTAGCGGGAGGATCTACGAGCAGTACTTC. The V call is TRBV15, the J call TRBJ2-7, with 11 bases aligning to TRBD2. Germline loops: CDR1 LNHNV, CDR2 YYDKDF (reference sequence). J lost 3 bases, V lost 9 bases, and 7 bases had no gene match. This CDR3 has 14 residues.

Comments on this clone: This sample includes further DNA sequences coding for the same CDR3. V and J are TRBV6-1 and TRBJ1-2; D is perhaps TRBD1 (5 bases). The length of the CDR3 is 13 residues. The germline CDR1 and CDR2 sequences are MNHNS and SASEGT. The V gene lost 1 base and the J gene lost 4 bases, with 7 bases spanning the gap. CDR3 region: CASSEGQFYGYTF. The CDR3 coding sequence is TGTGCCAGCAGTGAAGGACAGTTCTATGGCTACACCTTC.

Only a few counts were recorded for this clone. The chain has TRBV7-9 and TRBJ1-5; 7 bases align to TRBD1. The germline V gene has CDR1 SEHNR and CDR2 FQNEAQ (reference sequence). V was pared by 5 bases and J by 3 bases, with 7 bases of the junction left unmatched. The CDR3 totals 15 residues. As DNA, the CDR3 is TGTGCCAGCAGCCGTGACAGGGTCGACAATCAGCCCCAGCATTTT. Its protein product is CASSRDRVDNQPQHF.

V usage is TRBV28 and J usage is TRBJ2-3, with TRBD2 identical over 7 bases. The germline V gene has CDR1 MDHEN and CDR2 SYDVKM. The length of the CDR3 is 15 residues. The ends lost 5 bases at V and 6 bases at J; junction bases unmatched: 11. CDR3 region: CASSLGLVRDDTQYF. The CDR3 DNA reads TGTGCCAGCAGTCTCGGACTAGTACGGGATGATACGCAGTATTTT.

This clone was counted between two and nine times. The rearrangement joins TRBV6-2 or TRBV6-3 to TRBJ1-5, with D hard to call. V lost 5 bases, J lost 9 bases, and 11 bases lay in between. Germline V gene data show CDR1 as MNHEY and CDR2 as SVGEGT. This CDR3 has 12 residues. The CDR3 region is CASSQAVLPQHF. In nucleotides, the CDR3 is TGTGCCAGCAGTCAGGCCGTACTGCCCCAGCATTTT.

J is TRBJ1-2 and V is TRBV7-9; 8 positions match TRBD1. Trimming at V came to 4 bases and at J to 8 bases, leaving 15 bases not matched to a gene. This CDR3 region has 16 residues. The germline CDR1 and CDR2 sequences are SEHNR and FQNEAQ (reference sequence). CDR3 sequence: CASSSSRAGGLNGYTF. Written as DNA, the CDR3 is TGTGCCAGCAGCTCCTCTCGGGCAGGGGGCTTGAACGGCTACACCTTC.

The rearrangement links TRBV30 to TRBJ2-1; TRBD2 matches at 14 bases. CDR3 length: 17 residues. The V gene's germline CDR1 is GTSNPN and CDR2 SVGIG (reference sequence). J gave up 1 base and V 2 bases, and 4 bases lay outside the gene matches. The CDR3 sequence: CAWSRGLAGESYNEQFF. As DNA, the CDR3 is TGTGCCTGGAGTCGGGGACTAGCGGGAGAGTCCTACAATGAGCAGTTCTTC.

The chain uses TRBV19 and TRBJ2-6; D uncertain. This CDR3 has 14 amino acids. In germline, CDR1 is LNHDA, CDR2 SQIVND (reference sequence). Trimming shortened V by 4 bases and J by 0 bases, and 4 bases separated the two germline ends. Here the CDR3 DNA reads TGTGCCAGTAGTACAGGCTCTGGGGCCAACGTCCTGACTTTC. This codes for CASSTGSGANVLTF.

The chain employs TRBV19 and TRBJ1-4; no clear D gene. Germline assignment: CDR1 LNHDA and CDR2 SQIVND (reference sequence). Between the trimmed V and J ends, which lost 3 bases and 7 bases, there was a span of 3 bases. This CDR3 is 11 amino acids long. The CDR3 nucleotides read TGTGCCAGTAGTATTCTTGAAAAACTGTTTTTT. Its translation is CASSILEKLFF.

This sequence joins TRBV30 and TRBJ1-2; D is possibly TRBD1 (5 bases). The CDR3 is 13 amino acids. V was pared by 3 bases and J by 3 bases, with 11 bases between. Germline lookup yields CDR1 GTSNPN and CDR2 SVGIG (reference sequence). CDR3 sequence reads: CAWRGRVDYGYTF. CDR3 in DNA: TGTGCCTGGAGGGGCAGGGTAGACTATGGCTACACCTTC. The entire variable domain, with the rest obtained from reference TRBV30 and TRBJ1-2, is as follows: SQTIHQWPATLVQPVGSPLSLECTVEGTSNPNLYWYRQAAGRGLQLLFYSVGIGQISSEVPQNLSASRPQDRQFILSSKKLLLSDSGFYLCAWRGRVDYGYTFGSGTRLTVV.

CDR3 protein: CASSTGTGAFETQYF. The CDR3 bases are TGTGCCAGTAGCACCGGGACAGGGGCATTCGAGACCCAGTACTTC. The chain couples TRBV19 to TRBJ2-5, with TRBD1 matching over 10 bases. Germline-derived CDR1 and CDR2 are LNHDA and SQIVND (reference sequence). This CDR3 is built from 15 residues. With V trimmed by 6 bases and J by 5 bases, 9 bases remained unmatched.

The chain carries TRBV14 and TRBJ1-2; 7 nucleotides match TRBD1. CDR3 size: 13 residues. After removal of 4 bases from V and 3 bases from J, the junction contained 2 bases not matched to a gene. Germline V lookup: CDR1 SGHDN, CDR2 FVKESK. Here the CDR3 reads CASSRDSDYGYTF. The CDR3 coding sequence is TGTGCCAGCAGCCGGGACAGCGACTATGGCTACACCTTC.

The chain uses TRBV6-5 and TRBJ2-2; perhaps TRBD1 as D (6 bases). From germline, CDR1 is MNHEY and CDR2 SVGAGI. The germline V and J ends were trimmed by 8 bases and 2 bases, with 15 bases remaining between them. The CDR3 totals 15 residues. CDR3 DNA: TGTGCCAGCTCTTACCGCAGGGGCAACACCGGGGAGCTGTTTTTT. This translates into CASSYRRGNTGELFF.

The chain combines TRBV10-3 with TRBJ1-1; D call uncertain. CDR3 length: 11 residues. From germline, CDR1 is ENHRY and CDR2 SYGVKD. The ends were cut back, 5 bases at V and 4 bases at J, with 5 bases in the middle. The CDR3 region is CAISSFTEAFF. The CDR3 DNA reads TGTGCCATCAGTTCCTTCACTGAAGCTTTCTTT.